This entry lists 31 T cell receptor beta chains sequenced from one sample in a study of cytomegalovirus exposure and HLA in healthy donors (dated by TCRdb to 2016 to 2017). Libraries were made using the immunoSEQ multiplex PCR assay. A mixture of 60 forward primers for TCR Vbeta segments and 13 reverse primers for TCR Jbeta segments was used in the multiplex PCR. Imported from immuneACCESS, the table was reduced by TCRdb to in-frame sequences with V and J called. These copies leave out some clones; in studies compared against another copy, an unresolved V gene accounts for under half, and the cause of the remainder is not known. The sample data list 65,000 to 100,000 clones, and 60% to 80% of these were observed just once. The ten biggest clones cover 6% of the sample. Sequenced sample: PBMCs. The receptors were sampled from a female donor in good health and CMV-seronegative.

The CDR3 DNA follows: TGCGCCAGCAGCCAAGAAGATTGGGACAGCGCCGGGGCTAATGAAAAACTGTTTTTT. It codes for CASSQEDWDSAGANEKLFF. The chain uses TRBV4-1 and TRBJ1-4; 7 bases map to TRBD1. This CDR3 comprises 19 residues. V was clipped by 0 bases and J by 3 bases; unmatched bases: 13. Germline V gene data show CDR1 as MGHRA and CDR2 as YSYEKL.

The V and J genes are TRBV5-5 and TRBJ2-1; D might be TRBD1 (6 bases). Germline loops: CDR1 SGHKS, CDR2 YYEKEE (reference sequence). The germline V and J ends were trimmed by 3 bases and 12 bases, with 10 bases remaining between them. The CDR3 is 11 residues long. Written as DNA, the CDR3 is TGTGCCAGCAGCTCGGACAGATCGCAGTTCTTC. Its translation is CASSSDRSQFF.

The chain employs TRBV29-1 and TRBJ2-5; perhaps TRBD2 as D (5 bases). Germline CDR1 reads SQVTM; CDR2 reads ANQGSEA. There are 13 residues in the CDR3. Trimming removed 6 bases from V and 1 base from J, with 12 bases in between. CDR3 bases: TGCAGCGTCAAAAAGGGAGTCCAAGAGACCCAGTACTTC. Translation: CSVKKGVQETQYF.

CDR3 sequence reads: CASRVPRTSGPSSYNEQFF. CDR3 in DNA: TGTGCCAGCAGAGTCCCTCGGACTAGCGGGCCCTCTTCCTACAATGAGCAGTTCTTC. The chain carries TRBV28 and TRBJ2-1; 11 bases line up with TRBD2. With 6 bases clipped from V and 1 base from J, the junction kept 14 bases outside the gene matches. Germline lookup yields CDR1 MDHEN and CDR2 SYDVKM. The CDR3 is made up of 19 amino acids.

The V and J genes are TRBV7-9 and TRBJ2-1; D may be TRBD1 (5 bases). Trimming stripped 6 bases from V and 4 bases from J, with 16 bases between. Germline V gene data show CDR1 as SEHNR and CDR2 as FQNEAQ (reference sequence). This CDR3 contains 15 residues. The DNA for the CDR3 is TGTGCCAGCAGTCCAGTAGACAGATCTTACAATGAGCAGTTCTTC. Protein: CASSPVDRSYNEQFF.

This clone was detected only a few times. This sequence joins TRBV10-2 and TRBJ2-6; D may be TRBD1 (5 bases). This CDR3 is built from 14 residues. Germline lookup yields CDR1 WSHSY and CDR2 SAAADI. Trimming took off 6 bases at V and 1 base at J, with 7 bases between the two ends. CDR3 bases: TGCGCCAGCAGGGACATTTCTGGGGCCAACGTCCTGACTTTC. This codes for CASRDISGANVLTF.

CDR3 region: CASSRTGPNEKLFF. The CDR3 DNA is TGTGCCAGCAGCCGGACAGGCCCTAATGAAAAACTGTTTTTT. The chain uses TRBV7-8 and TRBJ1-4; 7 nucleotides line up with TRBD1. The ends lost 5 bases at V and 3 bases at J; junction bases unmatched: 3. Looked up from germline, CDR1 is SGHVS and CDR2 is FQNEAQ. The CDR3 sequence is 14 residues long.

The V call is TRBV5-4, the J call TRBJ2-7; unclear D gene. Germline V gene sequence: CDR1 SGHNT, CDR2 YYREEE (reference sequence). Between the trimmed V and J ends, which lost 0 bases and 2 bases, there was a span of 12 bases. The CDR3 has 15 residues. CDR3 sequence reads: CASSLGLQNTYEQYF. The CDR3 DNA is TGTGCCAGCAGCTTGGGACTCCAAAATACCTACGAGCAGTACTTC.

J is TRBJ1-3 and V is TRBV18, with 8 bases aligning to TRBD1. The CDR3 has 15 residues. Germline loops: CDR1 KGHSH, CDR2 LQKENI. V was clipped by 5 bases and J by 4 bases; unmatched bases: 7. CDR3 in DNA: TGTGCCAGCTCATCCGAGACAGGGGTCGGAAACACCATATATTTT. It translates to CASSSETGVGNTIYF.

The CDR3 nucleotides are TGCAGCGCCCAGAGGGGGACTATCAACACCGGGGAGCTGTTTTTT. It is translated as CSAQRGTINTGELFF. The J gene is TRBJ2-2, the V gene TRBV29-1; maybe TRBD2 (7 bases). Trimming cost V 7 bases and J 2 bases, with 17 bases left between them. The CDR3 totals 15 residues. In germline, CDR1 is SQVTM, CDR2 ANQGSEA.

This chain links TRBV7-9 with TRBJ2-1; 9 bases fit TRBD2. The J segment lost 9 bases and the V segment lost 11 bases, leaving 14 bases of the junction unmatched. Germline V gene lookup returns CDR1 SEHNR and CDR2 FQNEAQ (reference sequence). CDR3 length equals 14 residues. The CDR3 DNA reads as TGTGCCGCCACGGACGGGACTAGCATCGGTGAGCAGTTCTTC. This sequence encodes CAATDGTSIGEQFF.

The chain combines TRBV9 with TRBJ2-7; perhaps TRBD2 as D (5 bases). V was clipped by 3 bases and J by 5 bases, with 18 bases between them. In germline, CDR1 is SGDLS, CDR2 YYNGEE. This CDR3 comprises 15 residues. CDR3 protein: CASSARRDRDHEQYF. In DNA form, the CDR3 reads TGTGCCAGCAGCGCCCGCCGGGATCGTGACCACGAGCAGTACTTC.

The chain has TRBV2 and TRBJ2-5; TRBD1 agrees at 8 bases. In germline, CDR1 is SNHLY, CDR2 FYNNEI. The V segment lost 7 bases and the J segment 3 bases; nucleotides outside the gene matches: 1. This CDR3 has 12 amino acids. CDR3 coding DNA: TGTGCCAGCAAGGGACAGGAAGAGACCCAGTACTTC. Translation gives CASKGQEETQYF. Full variable domain (remainder filled in from reference TRBV2 and TRBJ2-5): EPEVTQTPSHQVTQMGQEVILRCVPISNHLYFYWYRQILGQKVEFLVSFYNNEISEKSEIFDDQFSVERPDGSNFTLKIRSTKLEDSAMYFCASKGQEETQYFGPGTRLLVL.

The chain employs TRBV7-3 and TRBJ2-3; TRBD1 matches at 8 bases. The trim removed 5 bases at V and 2 bases at J, leaving 6 bases unmatched. In germline, CDR1 is SGHTA, CDR2 FQGTGA. The CDR3 runs to 15 residues. DNA of the CDR3: TGTGCCAGCAGCCTCGACAGGGGACTCACAGATACGCAGTATTTT. This sequence encodes CASSLDRGLTDTQYF.

The CDR3 here is CASSRDRGNQETQYF. CDR3 DNA sequence: TGTGCCAGCAGCCGGGACAGGGGAAACCAAGAGACCCAGTACTTC. The rearrangement joins TRBV6-6 to TRBJ2-5; 10 bases agree with TRBD1. The CDR3 covers 15 residues. The V and J ends lost 6 bases and 0 bases, in that order; junction bases with no gene match: 4. CDR1 and CDR2 (germline): MNHNY, SVGAGI (reference sequence).

The chain carries TRBV28 and TRBJ1-1; D might be TRBD1 (5 bases). V shed 1 base and J shed 3 bases, with 12 bases lying between them. Germline values: CDR1 MDHEN, CDR2 SYDVKM. This CDR3 spans 15 amino acids. The CDR3 sequence: CASSLLQGGDTEAFF. CDR3 nucleotide sequence: TGTGCCAGCAGTTTATTGCAGGGCGGGGACACTGAAGCTTTCTTT.

The rearrangement uses TRBV28 and TRBJ1-2, with D perhaps TRBD1 (6 bases). The CDR3 is made up of 15 amino acids. V was cut by 6 bases and J by 4 bases, with 18 bases left in between. Germline loops: CDR1 MDHEN, CDR2 SYDVKM. CDR3 nucleotides: TGTGCCAGCAGGCCTGGCGGGGGCGCGGGCTATGGCTACACCTTC. Its translation: CASRPGGGAGYGYTF.

This clone turned up a few times. The V gene is TRBV6-1, the J gene TRBJ1-5; 8 bases align to TRBD1. The germline V gene encodes CDR1 MNHNS and CDR2 SASEGT. CDR3 length: 14 amino acids. V shed 7 bases and J 4 bases; nucleotides not matched to a gene: 6. CDR3: CASNPTGGNQPQHF. CDR3 nucleotides: TGTGCCAGCAACCCAACAGGGGGAAATCAGCCCCAGCATTTT.

This rearrangement joins TRBV4-1 to TRBJ2-7; 8 nucleotides match TRBD2. The V gene end was trimmed by 4 bases and the J gene end by 2 bases; junction bases not matched to a gene: 7. The CDR3 extends over 15 amino acids. Germline V gene lookup returns CDR1 MGHRA and CDR2 YSYEKL. The CDR3 DNA reads as TGCGCCAGCAGCCCTCCGACTAGCGAACCCTACGAGCAGTACTTC. Translating gives CASSPPTSEPYEQYF.

The V and J genes are TRBV6-5 and TRBJ1-1; weak D call: TRBD1 (5 bases). The V gene's germline CDR1 is MNHEY and CDR2 SVGAGI. This CDR3 is 15 amino acids long. V lost 2 bases and J 5 bases, leaving 15 bases between the germline ends. The CDR3: CASSYGRTGGTEAFF. CDR3 in DNA: TGTGCCAGCAGTTACGGGCGGACGGGGGGAACTGAAGCTTTCTTT.

The V call is TRBV9, the J call TRBJ1-1, with 10 bases fitting TRBD1. This CDR3 contains 17 residues. With V trimmed by 4 bases and J by 4 bases, 13 bases remained unmatched. CDR1 and CDR2 (germline): SGDLS, YYNGEE. CDR3 sequence (DNA): TGTGCCAGCAGCCCATGGGGCGGGACAGGGGCCCCCACTGAAGCTTTCTTT. Amino acids: CASSPWGGTGAPTEAFF.

Only a few counts were recorded for this clone. V gene TRBV7-2 combines with J gene TRBJ1-2, with a weak D call TRBD1 (5 bases). This CDR3 is 15 amino acids long. With 4 bases removed from V and 4 bases from J, the gap between germline ends came to 16 bases. CDR1 is SGHTA and CDR2 is FQGNSA in the germline V gene. CDR3 region: CASSSPGGTGYGYTF. CDR3 sequence (DNA): TGTGCCAGCAGCTCCCCTGGGGGGACGGGCTATGGCTACACCTTC.

This chain joins TRBV7-2 and TRBJ1-2; the D is unclear. Between the trimmed V and J ends, which lost 5 bases and 2 bases, there was a span of 12 bases. Germline CDR1 and CDR2: SGHTA and FQGNSA. The CDR3 length is 14 residues. CDR3 loop: CASSPGLGNYGYTF. In DNA form, the CDR3 reads TGTGCCAGCAGCCCAGGATTAGGAAACTATGGCTACACCTTC.

The DNA of the CDR3 is TGTGCCAGCAGTTACTTTCCCGGTGGGAACACTGAAGCTTTCTTT. Amino acids: CASSYFPGGNTEAFF. V and J are TRBV6-5 and TRBJ1-1; no clear D. V lost 1 base and J 1 base, leaving 10 bases between the germline ends. This CDR3 comprises 15 residues. Germline CDR1 MNHEY, CDR2 SVGAGI.

The chain links TRBV5-1 to TRBJ2-5, with 9 nucleotides matching TRBD1. The CDR3 is made up of 15 amino acids. Trimming at V came to 0 bases and at J to 0 bases, leaving 0 bases not matched to a gene. Germline values: CDR1 SGHRS, CDR2 YFSETQ. The CDR3 sequence is CASSLGDRDQETQYF. In DNA, the CDR3 is TGCGCCAGCAGCTTGGGGGACAGGGACCAAGAGACCCAGTACTTC.

V and J are TRBV12-2 and TRBJ1-3; the D segment call TRBD1 is taken from the table without a DNA check. TRBV12-2 is a pseudogene. CDR3 length: 14 residues. The CDR3 DNA reads TGTGCAAGTCGTCCCAACAGCTCTGGAAACACCATATATTTT. Translating gives CASRPNSSGNTIYF.

The rearrangement links TRBV2 to TRBJ1-4; 9 positions agree with TRBD1. The CDR3 runs to 14 residues. The ends lost 9 bases at V and 5 bases at J; junction bases unmatched: 7. Looked up from germline, CDR1 is SNHLY and CDR2 is FYNNEI. The CDR3 coding sequence is TGTGCCAGTTCCCGGGACAGGGTGAATGAAAAACTGTTTTTT. Its translation is CASSRDRVNEKLFF.

This rearrangement joins TRBV5-6 to TRBJ2-5; possible D gene TRBD1, 7 bases. The germline CDR1 and CDR2 sequences are SGHDT and YYEEEE. Trimming cost V 6 bases and J 4 bases, with 13 bases left between them. The CDR3 loop spans 13 amino acids. CDR3 protein: CASNRQGGETQYF. The DNA of the CDR3 is TGTGCCAGCAACCGCCAGGGGGGAGAGACCCAGTACTTC. The full variable domain, its missing parts supplied by reference TRBV5-6 and TRBJ2-5, is DAGVTQSPTHLIKTRGQQVTLRCSPKSGHDTVSWYQQALGQGPQFIFQYYEEEERQRGNFPDRFSGHQFPNYSSELNVNALLLGDSALYLCASNRQGGETQYFGPGTRLLVL.

This clone came up a few times. V and J are TRBV5-4 and TRBJ2-3; 9 bases agree with TRBD2. The germline CDR1 and CDR2 sequences are SGHNT and YYREEE (reference sequence). The CDR3 runs 14 residues. J was trimmed by 2 bases and V by 9 bases; bases with no gene match: 7. This chain's CDR3 is CATHSGRNTDTQYF. In nucleotides, the CDR3 is TGTGCCACTCATAGCGGGAGAAACACAGATACGCAGTATTTT.

The table lists this clone with a few counts. The gene calls are TRBV28 and TRBJ1-1, with 8 positions matching TRBD1. The CDR3 contains 12 residues. Germline CDR1 is MDHEN and CDR2 is SYDVKM. The CDR3 here is CRAGGLDTEAFF. In DNA form, the CDR3 reads TGTCGGGCAGGGGGCTTAGACACTGAAGCTTTCTTT.

The chain joins TRBV5-1 to TRBJ2-1; 11 bases fit TRBD2. The CDR3 sequence is 17 residues long. Trimming cost V 2 bases and J 8 bases; bases outside gene matches: 12. Germline CDR1 and CDR2: SGHRS and YFSETQ. The DNA for the CDR3 is TGCGCCAGCAGCTTCGGTGTAGCGGGAGGGCCTATCGATGAGCAGTTCTTC. Encoded protein: CASSFGVAGGPIDEQFF.